The 23 T cell receptor beta chains reported below all come from one sample, sequenced in a study of T-cell memory formation after mild COVID-19. Each CDR3 protein gets one entry after TCRdb re-called the 5' RACE reads with MiXCR. The sample lists under 700,000 distinct CDR3 sequences, just over 20% occurring once. The material sequenced was PBMCs or a T cell subset sorted from them (not recorded which). These receptors originate from an adult woman who had mild COVID-19 (a few samples of this study predate the infection). Cell type and time point are not known.

This clonotype has more than one count but fewer than ten. The J gene is TRBJ1-4, the V gene TRBV9; possibly TRBD1 for D (5 bases). The CDR3 totals 17 residues. Looked up from germline, CDR1 is SGDLS and CDR2 is YYNGEE. Trimming removed 4 bases from V and 0 bases from J, with 16 bases in between. This CDR3 reads CASSPWTPLATNEKLFF. As DNA, the CDR3 is TGTGCCAGCAGCCCCTGGACACCCCTTGCAACTAATGAAAAACTGTTTTTT.

There are many counts of this clonotype. The chain combines TRBV27 with TRBJ2-2; no clear D. This CDR3 is built from 12 residues. V gave up 7 bases and J gave up 6 bases, with 9 bases separating them. The V gene's germline CDR1 is MNHEY and CDR2 SMNVEV (reference sequence). In nucleotides, the CDR3 is TGTGCCAGCACGCGGCCCCCCGGGGAGCTGTTTTTT. Translating gives CASTRPPGELFF.

The CDR3 region has the DNA TGCAGTGCTAGAGCCTGGATCGATGGGGGAAAACTGTTTTTT. Translating gives CSARAWIDGGKLFF. This chain links TRBV20-1 with TRBJ1-4, with D perhaps matching TRBD1 (5 bases). CDR3 length: 14 amino acids. Germline V gene lookup returns CDR1 DFQATT and CDR2 SNEGSKA (reference sequence). Trimming removed 1 base from V and 10 bases from J, with 16 bases in between.

The chain couples TRBV3-1 to TRBJ2-5; D call uncertain. V lost 4 bases and J lost 9, with 18 bases in between. There are 14 residues in the CDR3. CDR1 and CDR2 from the germline V gene are LGHDT and YNNKEL (reference sequence). The CDR3 bases are TGTGCCAGCAGCCGGACCGCCTCAGACTTTTCCCAGTACTTC. Translation: CASSRTASDFSQYF.

The chain joins TRBV4-3 to TRBJ2-1; TRBD2 aligns across 10 bases. Trimming at V came to 0 bases and at J to 8 bases, leaving 10 bases not matched to a gene. Germline CDR1 LGHNA, CDR2 YSLEER. This CDR3 region has 17 residues. The CDR3 reads CASSQDPGLAGDDEQFF. Here the CDR3 DNA reads TGCGCCAGCAGCCAAGATCCAGGGCTAGCGGGAGACGATGAGCAGTTCTTC.

In this sample, this clonotype turned up many times. J is TRBJ2-1 and V is TRBV3-1; tentatively, D is TRBD2 (5 bases). This CDR3 contains 13 residues. The V end lost 3 bases, the J end lost 3 bases, and 6 bases lay between the germline ends. Germline CDR1 is LGHDT and CDR2 is YNNKEL (reference sequence). The CDR3 protein is CASSHGLYNEQFF. In DNA form, the CDR3 reads TGTGCCAGCAGCCATGGACTCTACAATGAGCAGTTCTTC.

The V call is TRBV4-2, the J call TRBJ2-1; D not certain. Germline V CDR1 and CDR2: LGHNA, YNFKEQ. CDR3 length equals 14 residues. V dropped 0 bases and J dropped 7 bases, with 10 bases sitting between them. In nucleotides, the CDR3 is TGTGCCAGCAGCCAAGATCATGGGGTAAATGAGCAGTTCTTC. The encoded protein is CASSQDHGVNEQFF.

This clonotype has more than one count but fewer than ten. The genes are TRBV24-1 and TRBJ2-1; D call uncertain. The germline V gene encodes CDR1 KGHDR and CDR2 SFDVKD. The V end was cut by 4 bases, the J end by 6 bases, with 9 bases between. The CDR3 consists of 13 residues. CDR3 sequence: CATSDVTSNEQFF. Here the CDR3 DNA reads TGTGCCACCAGTGACGTAACGTCCAATGAGCAGTTCTTC.

In its sample, this clonotype was seen a few times. The chain couples TRBV4-3 to TRBJ2-2; D ambiguous. The CDR3 runs 15 residues. The V gene's germline CDR1 is LGHNA and CDR2 YSLEER. Deletions cut 0 bases from V and 0 bases from J, with 5 bases between. The CDR3 DNA follows: TGCGCCAGCAGCCAAGAGGCGTCGAACACCGGGGAGCTGTTTTTT. Its translation: CASSQEASNTGELFF.

In this sample, this clonotype turned up a few times. The chain uses TRBV7-6 and TRBJ2-7, with D possibly being TRBD2 (6 bases). CDR1 and CDR2 (germline): SGHVS, FNYEAQ. The V gene lost 5 bases and the J gene lost 0 bases, with 14 bases spanning the gap. The CDR3 length is 15 residues. For the CDR3, the DNA is TGTGCCAGCAGCGCCCAGGAGGGGCCCTCCTACGAGCAGTACTTC. It translates to CASSAQEGPSYEQYF.

This clonotype was seen just once. The chain has TRBV6-5 and TRBJ2-1; 8 bases fit TRBD2. This CDR3 has 16 residues. With 0 bases clipped from V and 9 bases from J, the junction kept 10 bases outside the gene matches. From germline, CDR1 is MNHEY and CDR2 SVGAGI. In DNA form, the CDR3 reads TGTGCCAGCAGTTACTCGACGGGAGGGTCGGATAGTGAGCAGTTCTTC. Protein sequence: CASSYSTGGSDSEQFF.

The chain recombines TRBV3-1 with TRBJ1-1; D call uncertain. CDR1 LGHDT and CDR2 YNNKEL come from the germline V gene (reference sequence). The V end lost 3 bases, the J end lost 7 bases, and 6 bases lay between the germline ends. This CDR3 has 11 amino acids. The CDR3 region is CASSHAREAFF. The DNA for the CDR3 is TGTGCCAGCAGCCATGCCCGTGAAGCTTTCTTT.

This clonotype was picked up a small number of times. This chain connects TRBV7-2 to TRBJ2-1; D perhaps matches TRBD2 (5 bases). CDR1 and CDR2 (germline): SGHTA, FQGNSA. V was clipped by 8 bases and J by 5 bases, with 16 bases between them. This CDR3 has 14 residues. The CDR3 sequence is CASASGHANNEQFF. CDR3 nucleotides: TGTGCCAGCGCAAGCGGCCACGCGAACAATGAGCAGTTCTTC. The full variable domain, its missing parts supplied by reference TRBV7-2 and TRBJ2-1, is GAGVSQSPSNKVTEKGKDVELRCDPISGHTALYWYRQSLGQGLEFLIYFQGNSAPDKSGLPSDRFSAERTGGSVSTLTIQRTQQEDSAVYLCASASGHANNEQFFGPGTRLTVL.

This clonotype was counted between two and nine times. The chain employs TRBV6-5 and TRBJ2-3; D perhaps matches TRBD2 (6 bases). V was trimmed by 2 bases and J by 4 bases, leaving 10 bases between them. The CDR3 is 14 residues long. Germline lookup yields CDR1 MNHEY and CDR2 SVGAGI. The DNA for the CDR3 is TGTGCCAGCAGTTACGCCGTAGCGGCAGATACGCAGTATTTT. It specifies CASSYAVAADTQYF.

The chain joins TRBV5-4 to TRBJ1-2; no clear D gene. Trimming took off 1 base at V and 8 bases at J, with 12 bases between the two ends. The germline V gene has CDR1 SGHNT and CDR2 YYREEE (reference sequence). CDR3 length: 13 amino acids. This CDR3 reads CASSLQVAAGYTF. CDR3 sequence (DNA): TGTGCCAGCAGCTTGCAGGTCGCCGCGGGCTACACCTTC.

This chain joins TRBV9 and TRBJ2-3, with TRBD2 identical over 9 bases. J gave up 6 bases and V 0 bases, and 8 bases lay outside the gene matches. The CDR3 contains 16 residues. Per the germline V gene, CDR1 is SGDLS and CDR2 is YYNGEE. CDR3: CASSVGTSGLSDTQYF. CDR3 coding DNA: TGTGCCAGCAGCGTAGGTACTAGCGGGTTATCTGATACGCAGTATTTT.

The chain is built from TRBV7-9 and TRBJ1-2, with 7 bases that match TRBD1. Germline V gene sequence: CDR1 SEHNR, CDR2 FQNEAQ (reference sequence). CDR3 size: 14 residues. The trim removed 5 bases at V and 4 bases at J, leaving 7 bases unmatched. The chain's CDR3 is CASSPMGQTYGYTF. CDR3 in DNA: TGTGCCAGCAGCCCAATGGGACAGACCTATGGCTACACCTTC.

V is TRBV10-3 and J is TRBJ2-1, with a weak D call TRBD2 (6 bases). The CDR3 runs to 18 residues. Germline-derived CDR1 and CDR2 are ENHRY and SYGVKD. Trimming pared 0 bases from V and 9 bases from J, leaving 24 bases between. The CDR3 spells CAISESNSLVAGLGEQFF. Written as DNA, the CDR3 is TGTGCCATCAGTGAGTCGAATTCTCTCGTCGCGGGATTGGGTGAGCAGTTCTTC.

This clonotype was recorded a few times. This chain joins TRBV15 and TRBJ2-7; 15 nucleotides line up with TRBD2. V shed 0 bases, J shed 2 bases, and the junction held 14 bases outside the gene matches. Germline loops: CDR1 LNHNV, CDR2 YYDKDF (reference sequence). CDR3 length: 21 residues. CDR3: CATSRDGIGLAGGRLPYEQYF. CDR3 in DNA: TGTGCCACCAGCAGAGACGGGATTGGACTAGCGGGAGGGCGCTTACCCTACGAGCAGTACTTC.

As regards this clonotype: Compared with germline, one end of the junction differs, possibly owing to a read error. The chain has TRBV15 and TRBJ2-2, with TRBD2 as a possible D gene (5 bases). This CDR3 spans 12 amino acids. Germline V CDR1 and CDR2: LNHNV, YYDKDF (reference sequence). In nucleotides, the CDR3 is TGTGCCACCAGCAGAGACACCGGGGAGCTGTATTTT. It yields the protein CATSRDTGELYF.

This clonotype was seen a few times. CDR3 nucleotides: TGTGCCACCAGTTCCTTCGGCAGTGTCGAGCAGTACTTC. It encodes CATSSFGSVEQYF. The chain couples TRBV24-1 to TRBJ2-7; D gene unclear. V was shortened by 6 bases and J by 6 bases, with 14 bases between the two germline ends. Germline loops: CDR1 KGHDR, CDR2 SFDVKD. The CDR3 contains 13 residues.

The V and J genes are TRBV6-5 and TRBJ2-1; D not resolved. CDR3 length: 10 amino acids. Germline CDR1 MNHEY, CDR2 SVGAGI. V lost 2 bases and J lost 13, with 6 bases in between. DNA for the CDR3: TGTGCCAGCAGTTACCCCGTCCAGTTCTTC. It yields the protein CASSYPVQFF.

This clonotype was counted ten times or more. The CDR3 here is CASSQVGGPEAFF. In nucleotides, the CDR3 is TGCGCCAGCAGCCAAGTAGGAGGTCCTGAAGCTTTCTTT. The chain employs TRBV4-1 and TRBJ1-1; D gene uncertain. Trimming took off 1 base at V and 6 bases at J, with 9 bases between the two ends. The CDR3 has 13 amino acids. The germline V gene encodes CDR1 MGHRA and CDR2 YSYEKL.